This T cell receptor (beta chain) is from a study of CD8 T cells in ankylosing spondylitis. Findings of the study overall: Matched ankylosing spondylitis synovial fluid reportedly contained a significantly enriched population of disease-linked clones. For ankylosing spondylitis blood, a TCR beta motif of roughly 8 highly homologous variants appeared characteristic.

The table lists this clonotype with a few counts. Its target is not known. TCRdb used MiXCR to reprocess the 5' RACE reads, holding one entry per CDR3 protein. The profile covers approximately 540,000 distinct CDR3 sequences, with about 13% appearing a single time and about 6.8% taken by the ten largest. The germline V gene has CDR1 MNHNY and CDR2 SVGAGI (reference sequence). The germline V and J ends were trimmed by 4 bases and 10 bases, with 8 bases remaining between them. The CDR3 loop spans 12 amino acids. The sample was blood, either unsorted or a sorted T cell fraction (not recorded which). This receptor was identified in a male donor with ankylosing spondylitis. This chain links TRBV6-6 with TRBJ1-6; D is ambiguous. CDR3 coding DNA: TGTGCCAGCAGTTCCCTTGGCTCACCCCTCCACTTT. The encoded protein is CASSSLGSPLHF.